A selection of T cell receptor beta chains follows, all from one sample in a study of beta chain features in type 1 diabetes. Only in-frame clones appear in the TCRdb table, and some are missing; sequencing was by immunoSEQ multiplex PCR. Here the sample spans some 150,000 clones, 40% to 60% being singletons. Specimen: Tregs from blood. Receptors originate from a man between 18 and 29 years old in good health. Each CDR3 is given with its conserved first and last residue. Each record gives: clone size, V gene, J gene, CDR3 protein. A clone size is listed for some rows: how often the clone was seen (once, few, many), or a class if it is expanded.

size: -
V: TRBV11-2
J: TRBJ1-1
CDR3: CASSPRQANTEAFF

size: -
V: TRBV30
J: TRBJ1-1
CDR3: CAWDRLGQLNTEAFF

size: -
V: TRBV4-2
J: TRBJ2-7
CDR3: CASSHVRGTGVSYEQYF

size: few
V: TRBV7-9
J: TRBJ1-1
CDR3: CASSLGDRVRTEAFF

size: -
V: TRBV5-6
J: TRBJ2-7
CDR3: CASSLPQDYEQYF

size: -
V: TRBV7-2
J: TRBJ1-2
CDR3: CASSLQGSGYGYTF

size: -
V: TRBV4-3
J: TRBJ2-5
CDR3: CASSHGTSGGAVETQYF

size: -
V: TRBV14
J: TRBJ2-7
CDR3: CASSQEPGQGFYEQYF

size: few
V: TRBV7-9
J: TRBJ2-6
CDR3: CASSLGRQPAFSGANVLTF

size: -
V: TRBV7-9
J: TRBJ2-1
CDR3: CATLRRDSYEQFF